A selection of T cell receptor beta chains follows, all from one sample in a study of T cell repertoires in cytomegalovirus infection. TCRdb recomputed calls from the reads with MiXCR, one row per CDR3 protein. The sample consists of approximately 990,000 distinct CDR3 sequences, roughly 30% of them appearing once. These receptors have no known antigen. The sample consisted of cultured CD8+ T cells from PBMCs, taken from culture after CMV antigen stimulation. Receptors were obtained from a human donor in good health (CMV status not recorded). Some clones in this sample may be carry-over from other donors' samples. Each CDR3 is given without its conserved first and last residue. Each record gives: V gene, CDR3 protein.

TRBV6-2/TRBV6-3,ASSPLATAGALPHNEQF
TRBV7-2,VSSLGHRQRETQY
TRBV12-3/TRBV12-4,ASSFSTVAYNQPQH
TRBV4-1,ASSPTPGNSEKLF
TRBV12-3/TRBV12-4,ASSFFGTSTNEKLF
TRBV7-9,ASSPLTGERQDEQY
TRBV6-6,ASTAGQTISTDTQY
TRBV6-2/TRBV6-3,ATTSDLIHNEQF
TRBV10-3,AITDRQGSYEQY
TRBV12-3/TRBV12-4,ASSRTIDTQY
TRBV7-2,ASSSGGTGGLSNYGYT
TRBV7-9,ANPPLNNKQF
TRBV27,ASSLSRGAGQPQH
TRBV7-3,ASSPTKGYYNEQF
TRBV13,ASSLDRVAKNIQY
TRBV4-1,ASSRTSGGPITDTQY
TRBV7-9,ASSLPGYTEAF
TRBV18,ASSPSTGETILNNQPQH
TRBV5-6,ASSLAVLHEQF
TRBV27,ASSLGGESYGYT